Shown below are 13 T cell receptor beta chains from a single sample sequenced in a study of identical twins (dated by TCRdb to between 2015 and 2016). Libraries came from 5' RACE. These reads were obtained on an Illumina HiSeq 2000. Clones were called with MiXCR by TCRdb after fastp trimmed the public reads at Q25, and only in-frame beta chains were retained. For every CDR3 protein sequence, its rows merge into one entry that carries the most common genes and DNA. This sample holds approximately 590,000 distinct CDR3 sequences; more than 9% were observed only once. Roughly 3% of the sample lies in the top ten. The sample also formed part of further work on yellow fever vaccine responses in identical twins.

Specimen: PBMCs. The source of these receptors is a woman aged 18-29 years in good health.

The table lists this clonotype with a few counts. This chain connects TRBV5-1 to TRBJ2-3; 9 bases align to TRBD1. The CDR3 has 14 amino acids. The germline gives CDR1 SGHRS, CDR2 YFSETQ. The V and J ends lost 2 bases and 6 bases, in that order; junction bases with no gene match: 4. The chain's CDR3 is CASSFYRGLDTQYF. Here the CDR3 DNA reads TGCGCCAGCAGCTTCTACAGGGGGCTTGATACGCAGTATTTT.

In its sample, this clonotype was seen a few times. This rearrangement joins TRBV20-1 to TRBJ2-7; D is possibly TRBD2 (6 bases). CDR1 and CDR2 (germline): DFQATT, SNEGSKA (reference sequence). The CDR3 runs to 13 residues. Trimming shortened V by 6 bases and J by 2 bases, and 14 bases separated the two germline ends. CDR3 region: CSAALAVPYEQYF. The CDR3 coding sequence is TGCAGTGCAGCACTAGCCGTGCCCTACGAGCAGTACTTC.

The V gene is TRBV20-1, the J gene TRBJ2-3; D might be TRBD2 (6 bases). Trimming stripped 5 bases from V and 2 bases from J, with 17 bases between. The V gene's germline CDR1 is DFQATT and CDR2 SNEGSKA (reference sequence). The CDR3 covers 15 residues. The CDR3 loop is CSAERGGGNTDTQYF. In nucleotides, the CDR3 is TGCAGTGCTGAAAGGGGAGGCGGGAACACAGATACGCAGTATTTT.

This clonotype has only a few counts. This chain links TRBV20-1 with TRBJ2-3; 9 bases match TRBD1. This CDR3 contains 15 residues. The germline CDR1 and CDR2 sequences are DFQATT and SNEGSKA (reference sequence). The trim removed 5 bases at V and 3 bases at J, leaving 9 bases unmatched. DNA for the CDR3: TGCAGTGCTGGCAATCGGGACAGGGCAACAGATACGCAGTATTTT. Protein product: CSAGNRDRATDTQYF.

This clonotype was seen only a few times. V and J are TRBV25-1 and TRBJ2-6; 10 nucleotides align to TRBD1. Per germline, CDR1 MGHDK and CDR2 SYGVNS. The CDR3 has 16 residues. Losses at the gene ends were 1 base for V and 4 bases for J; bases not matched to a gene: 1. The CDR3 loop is CASSELGQGGANVLTF. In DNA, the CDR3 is TGTGCCAGCAGTGAATTGGGACAGGGGGGGGCCAACGTCCTGACTTTC.

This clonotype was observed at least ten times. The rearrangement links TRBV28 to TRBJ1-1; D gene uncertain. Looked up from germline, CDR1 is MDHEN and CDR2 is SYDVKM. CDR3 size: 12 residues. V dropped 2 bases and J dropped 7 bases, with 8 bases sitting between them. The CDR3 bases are TGTGCCAGCAGTTTAGGTCCCGTTGAAGCTTTCTTT. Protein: CASSLGPVEAFF.

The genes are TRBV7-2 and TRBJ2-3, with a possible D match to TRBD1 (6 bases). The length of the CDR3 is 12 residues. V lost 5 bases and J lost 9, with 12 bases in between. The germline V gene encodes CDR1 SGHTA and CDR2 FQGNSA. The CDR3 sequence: CASSPDRRTQYF. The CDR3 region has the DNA TGTGCCAGCAGCCCGGACAGAAGGACGCAGTATTTT.

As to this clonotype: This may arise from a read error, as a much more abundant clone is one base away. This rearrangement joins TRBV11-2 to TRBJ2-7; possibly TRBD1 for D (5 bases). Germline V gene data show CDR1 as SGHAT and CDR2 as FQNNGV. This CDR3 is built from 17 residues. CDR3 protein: CASSLDTQGSKPYDQYF. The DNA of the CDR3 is TGTGCCAGCAGCTTAGACACTCAGGGATCGAAACCCTACGACCAGTACTTC.

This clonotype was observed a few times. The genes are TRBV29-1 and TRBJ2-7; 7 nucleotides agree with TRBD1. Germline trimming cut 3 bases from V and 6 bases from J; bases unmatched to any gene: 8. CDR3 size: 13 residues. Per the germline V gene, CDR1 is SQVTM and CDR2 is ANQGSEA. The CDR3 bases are TGCAGCGTTGACTCGACAGGGTTGGGCGAGCAGTACTTC. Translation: CSVDSTGLGEQYF.

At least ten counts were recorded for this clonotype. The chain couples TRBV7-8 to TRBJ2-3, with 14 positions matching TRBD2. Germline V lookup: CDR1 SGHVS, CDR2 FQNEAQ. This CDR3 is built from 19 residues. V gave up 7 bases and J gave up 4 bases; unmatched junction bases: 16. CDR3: CASTKVARGLAGVPDTQYF. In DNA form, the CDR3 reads TGTGCCAGCACCAAAGTAGCAAGGGGACTAGCGGGAGTTCCAGATACGCAGTATTTT.

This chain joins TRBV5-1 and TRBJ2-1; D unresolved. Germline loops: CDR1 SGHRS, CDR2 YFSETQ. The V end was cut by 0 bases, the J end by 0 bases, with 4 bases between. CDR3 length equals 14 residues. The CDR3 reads CASSLDFSYNEQFF. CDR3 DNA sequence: TGCGCCAGCAGCTTGGACTTCTCCTACAATGAGCAGTTCTTC.

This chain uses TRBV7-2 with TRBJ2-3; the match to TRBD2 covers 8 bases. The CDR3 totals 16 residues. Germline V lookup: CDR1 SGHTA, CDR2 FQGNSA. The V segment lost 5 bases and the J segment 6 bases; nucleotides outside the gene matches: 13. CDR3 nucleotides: TGTGCCAGCAGCGACAGTAGCGGGACGACCCTGGATACGCAGTATTTT. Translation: CASSDSSGTTLDTQYF.

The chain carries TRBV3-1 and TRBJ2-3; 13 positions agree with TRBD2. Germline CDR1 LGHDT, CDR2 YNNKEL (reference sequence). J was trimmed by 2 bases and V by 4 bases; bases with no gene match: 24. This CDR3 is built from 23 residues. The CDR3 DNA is TGTGCCAGCAGCCCGTTAAAGCCCGGGACTAGCGGGACGGTAGTCAAAATCACAGATACGCAGTATTTT. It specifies CASSPLKPGTSGTVVKITDTQYF.